Listed below are T cell receptor beta chains from one sample, sequenced in a study of blood T cell repertoires in COVID-19. Assay used: immunoSEQ multiplex PCR; TCRdb lists only in-frame clones, some missing. The profile shows 81,000 or so clones, around four fifths of them singletons. The sample was peripheral blood. The receptors were gathered from a woman in her 70s with active or convalescent COVID-19. Both conserved end residues are part of each CDR3. The D gene is left open where the match is weak. Rows give clone size only sometimes, using once, few, many, or a class for an expanded clone.

TRBV7-2,TRBD2,TRBJ2-3,-,CASSPGTITDTQYF,TGTGCCAGCAGCCCCGGGACTATCACAGATACGCAGTATTTT
TRBV20-1,-,TRBJ2-7,-,CSASNPAYEQYF,TGCAGTGCTAGTAATCCGGCCTACGAGCAGTACTTC
TRBV7-9,TRBD1,TRBJ1-3,-,CASSPRTGTNTIYF,TGTGCCAGCAGCCCCCGGACAGGGACGAACACCATATATTTT
TRBV7-6,-,TRBJ2-3,-,CASSSRLGGTDTQYF,TGTGCCAGCAGCTCAAGACTAGGTGGCACAGATACGCAGTATTTT
TRBV3-1/TRBV3-2,TRBD2,TRBJ2-3,-,CASSIGTSGGNTQYF,TGTGCCAGCAGCATTGGGACTAGCGGGGGAAATACGCAGTATTTT
TRBV11-3,-,TRBJ1-2,-,CASSLVTTQGPGNYGYTF,TGTGCCAGCAGCTTAGTCACAACCCAGGGCCCAGGCAACTATGGCTACACCTTC
TRBV3-1/TRBV3-2,-,TRBJ1-1,-,CASSPPGGITEAFF,TGTGCCAGCAGCCCCCCGGGGGGGATCACTGAAGCTTTCTTT
TRBV4-1,TRBD2,TRBJ2-3,-,CASRPGSSGGIDTQYF,TGCGCCAGCAGACCCGGGTCTAGCGGGGGAATAGATACGCAGTATTTT
TRBV6-5,-,TRBJ2-7,-,CASRRLVALYEQYF,TGTGCCAGCCGCCGCCTAGTGGCCCTCTACGAGCAGTACTTC
TRBV6-2/TRBV6-3,-,TRBJ1-1,few,CASSVDKNTEAFF,TGTGCCAGCAGTGTTGACAAGAACACTGAAGCTTTCTTT
TRBV20-1,TRBD1,TRBJ2-5,-,CSASDFAGGSLETQYF,TGCAGTGCTAGTGATTTTGCAGGGGGCAGCTTAGAGACCCAGTACTTC
TRBV7-2,TRBD2,TRBJ2-7,few,CASSLDRGGPYEQYF,TGTGCCAGCAGCTTAGATCGGGGGGGACCATACGAGCAGTACTTC
TRBV5-1,-,TRBJ2-3,-,CASSLGLTRPDTQYF,TGCGCCAGCAGCCTGGGGCTAACTAGGCCAGATACGCAGTATTTT
TRBV28,-,TRBJ1-5,-,CASSVGSQPQHF,TGTGCCAGCAGTGTCGGGTCTCAGCCCCAGCATTTT
TRBV18,-,TRBJ1-4,once,CASSPARQEKLFF,TGTGCCAGCTCACCCGCCCGACAGGAAAAACTGTTTTTT
TRBV7-2,TRBD2,TRBJ2-1,once,CASSLAGLAGGYNEQFF,TGTGCCAGCAGCTTAGCAGGCCTAGCGGGGGGGTACAATGAGCAGTTCTTC
TRBV16,TRBD1,TRBJ1-2,-,CASSLFDLGQGRNYGYTF,TGTGCCAGCAGCCTTTTCGATTTAGGACAGGGACGTAACTATGGCTACACCTTC
TRBV7-2,TRBD2,TRBJ2-1,-,CASSPGTSGVDEQFF,TGTGCCAGCAGCCCAGGGACTAGCGGGGTGGATGAGCAGTTCTTC
TRBV7-9,TRBD1,TRBJ1-4,-,CASSGQGAGEKLFF,TGTGCCAGCAGCGGACAGGGGGCCGGTGAAAAACTGTTTTTT
TRBV10-2,-,TRBJ1-2,-,CASRGAATYGYTF,TGCGCCAGCAGAGGCGCGGCTACTTATGGCTACACCTTC